This T cell receptor (beta chain) was documented in a study of blood T cell repertoires in COVID-19. The overall study: COVID-19 samples, acute and convalescent, were from the United States, Italy and Spain. PBMCs, B-cell-depleted T cells, or T cells were the source of the cDNA or gDNA that made up the material.

This CDR3 is built from 12 residues. Germline V gene data show CDR1 as SNHLY and CDR2 as FYNNEI. V lost 5 bases, J lost 7 bases, and 11 bases lay in between. Under the authors' procedure: The authors estimated nucleated cell counts from reference gene primer amplification. The table came from immunoSEQ multiplex PCR; TCRdb's copy has only in-frame clones and leaves some out. The DNA gave D and trimming, while V, J and clone size come from that table. The table includes 25,000 to 35,000 clones, under 90% detected once. The receptor was derived from a man aged 70 or older with active COVID-19. The chain carries TRBV2 and TRBJ1-2; D not resolved. Sequenced sample: peripheral blood. CDR3 residues: CASSIRETGYTF. The DNA of the CDR3 is TGTGCCAGCAGTATCCGGGAGACTGGCTACACCTTC.